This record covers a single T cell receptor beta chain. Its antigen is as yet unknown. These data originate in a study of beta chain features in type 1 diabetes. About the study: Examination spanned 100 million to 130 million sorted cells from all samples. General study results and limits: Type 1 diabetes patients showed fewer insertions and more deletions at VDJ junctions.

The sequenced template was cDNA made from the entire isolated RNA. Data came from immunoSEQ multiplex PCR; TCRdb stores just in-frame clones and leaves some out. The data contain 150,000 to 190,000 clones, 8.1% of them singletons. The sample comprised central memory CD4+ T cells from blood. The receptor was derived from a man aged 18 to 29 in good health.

The CDR3: CASSLVQGTSGKLFF. The CDR3 nucleotides read TGTGCCAGCAGCTTAGTTCAGGGGACGTCAGGAAAACTGTTTTTT. The chain employs TRBV7-2 and TRBJ1-4; perhaps TRBD1 as D (6 bases). The V end was cut by 1 base, the J end by 10 bases, with 16 bases between. Germline assignment: CDR1 SGHTA and CDR2 FQGNSA. This CDR3 region has 15 residues. The whole variable domain, filled in from reference TRBV7-2 and TRBJ1-4, reads GAGVSQSPSNKVTEKGKDVELRCDPISGHTALYWYRQSLGQGLEFLIYFQGNSAPDKSGLPSDRFSAERTGGSVSTLTIQRTQQEDSAVYLCASSLVQGTSGKLFFGSGTQLSVL.